What follows are 20 T cell receptor beta chains derived from one specimen sequenced in a study of technical replicates of blood from a handful of donors. TCRdb's table, derived via immunoSEQ multiplex PCR, lists solely in-frame clones and lacks some. This sample has tens of thousands of clones, with roughly 96% found just once. Input material: T cells isolated from PBMCs. The receptor source for this set is a human donor in good health.

The chain couples TRBV7-9 to TRBJ1-6; TRBD1 agrees at 7 bases. Trimming took 3 bases from V and 8 from J; bases not matched to a gene: 4. CDR1 is SEHNR and CDR2 is FQNEAQ in the germline V gene (reference sequence). The CDR3 totals 14 residues. The chain's CDR3 is CASSFDRDHSPLHF. In nucleotides, the CDR3 is TGTGCCAGCAGCTTTGACAGGGATCATTCACCCCTCCACTTT.

CDR3 sequence (DNA): TGCGCCAGCAGCTTGAGGGGACAGGGAGTCTACAATGAGCAGTTCTTC. It codes for CASSLRGQGVYNEQFF. The V gene is TRBV5-1, the J gene TRBJ2-1; 9 nucleotides line up with TRBD1. V was pared by 1 base and J by 3 bases, with 5 bases of the junction left unmatched. The CDR3 contains 16 residues. The germline CDR1 and CDR2 sequences are SGHRS and YFSETQ.

The chain joins TRBV5-1 to TRBJ1-1; D gene unclear. Trimming removed 4 bases at V and 0 bases at J, with 16 bases between. Per germline, CDR1 SGHRS and CDR2 YFSETQ. The CDR3 has 16 residues. CDR3 protein: CASSLGRRNMNTEAFF. As DNA, the CDR3 is TGCGCCAGCAGCCTGGGCCGGAGGAACATGAACACTGAAGCTTTCTTT.

J is TRBJ2-5 and V is TRBV6-6; D may be TRBD2 (5 bases). Per the germline V gene, CDR1 is MNHNY and CDR2 is SVGAGI (reference sequence). Trimming cost V 8 bases and J 5 bases, with 15 bases left between them. The length of the CDR3 is 13 residues. CDR3 in amino acids: CASHRGWVETQYF. The CDR3 nucleotides are TGTGCCAGCCACCGGGGTTGGGTGGAGACCCAGTACTTC.

The chain couples TRBV28 to TRBJ2-2; tentative D call: TRBD1 (5 bases). Germline V lookup: CDR1 MDHEN, CDR2 SYDVKM. Trimming shortened V by 2 bases and J by 4 bases, and 11 bases separated the two germline ends. The CDR3 covers 15 residues. CDR3 bases: TGTGCCAGCAGTTTAAGTTCGCAGGGCACCGGGGAGCTGTTTTTT. Translated, it gives CASSLSSQGTGELFF.

The V gene is TRBV10-3, the J gene TRBJ2-1, with 11 positions matching TRBD1. CDR1 is ENHRY, CDR2 SYGVKD, per germline. This CDR3 comprises 14 residues. J was trimmed by 5 bases and V by 6 bases; bases with no gene match: 3. CDR3 amino acids: CAISRDRGNNEQFF. CDR3 bases: TGTGCCATCAGCCGGGACAGGGGGAACAATGAGCAGTTCTTC.

This clone was found once. This sequence joins TRBV5-4 and TRBJ1-3, with D maybe TRBD1 (5 bases). The CDR3 contains 14 residues. The germline V and J ends were trimmed by 2 bases and 4 bases, with 10 bases remaining between them. The germline gives CDR1 SGHNT, CDR2 YYREEE (reference sequence). The CDR3 DNA is TGTGCCAGCAGCTTTGGAGGGACCGGAAACACCATATATTTT. Its translation is CASSFGGTGNTIYF.

The chain uses TRBV5-1 and TRBJ2-2; D remains unclear. The germline CDR1 and CDR2 sequences are SGHRS and YFSETQ. V was pared by 0 bases and J by 6 bases, with 6 bases between. The CDR3 is made up of 13 amino acids. The DNA of the CDR3 is TGCGCCAGCAGCTTGGTCGGAGCCGGGGAGCTGTTTTTT. Protein sequence: CASSLVGAGELFF.

The chain employs TRBV7-8 and TRBJ1-5, with unresolved D. Germline CDR1 is SGHVS and CDR2 is FQNEAQ. V was cut by 4 bases and J by 5 bases, with 12 bases left in between. The CDR3 is 14 amino acids. The chain's CDR3 is CASSSDGRHQPQHF. CDR3 nucleotide sequence: TGTGCCAGCAGCTCGGATGGGAGGCATCAGCCCCAGCATTTT.

The chain recombines TRBV6-1 with TRBJ1-4; D perhaps matches TRBD1 (5 bases). Per the germline V gene, CDR1 is MNHNS and CDR2 is SASEGT. Trimming stripped 10 bases from V and 4 bases from J, with 16 bases between. The CDR3 is made up of 14 amino acids. The CDR3 nucleotides are TGTGCCACCAACTTGTTGCAGGGTAATGAAAAACTGTTTTTT. It is translated as CATNLLQGNEKLFF.

This clone was recorded once. V and J are TRBV10-1 and TRBJ2-1, with D perhaps TRBD2 (5 bases). V lost 5 bases, J lost 0 bases, and 14 bases lay in between. Looked up from germline, CDR1 is WNHNN and CDR2 is SYGVQD (reference sequence). The CDR3 covers 16 residues. This CDR3 is CASSNGLMSSYNEQFF. The CDR3 DNA follows: TGCGCCAGCAGTAATGGACTCATGAGCTCCTACAATGAGCAGTTCTTC.

The V gene is TRBV19, the J gene TRBJ2-7; TRBD1 agrees at 7 bases. This CDR3 region has 13 residues. Per the germline V gene, CDR1 is LNHDA and CDR2 is SQIVND (reference sequence). Trimming at V came to 8 bases and at J to 2 bases, leaving 6 bases not matched to a gene. Here the CDR3 DNA reads TGTGCCAGTGGGGACAGAGTTACCTACGAGCAGTACTTC. Translating gives CASGDRVTYEQYF.

J is TRBJ2-5 and V is TRBV7-9; TRBD2 matches at 10 bases. This CDR3 is 15 amino acids long. V shed 5 bases and J 4 bases; nucleotides not matched to a gene: 7. The germline V gene has CDR1 SEHNR and CDR2 FQNEAQ (reference sequence). The CDR3 bases are TGTGCCAGCAGCCGCCTAGCGGGGGAGGGAGAGACCCAGTACTTC. It is translated as CASSRLAGEGETQYF.

The CDR3 DNA follows: TGTGCCAGCTCACCGATACAGGATAATACCAACTCTGGAAACACCATATATTTT. The encoded protein is CASSPIQDNTNSGNTIYF. The V call is TRBV18, the J call TRBJ1-3; D is perhaps TRBD1 (5 bases). Trimming took off 3 bases at V and 0 bases at J, with 18 bases between the two ends. Germline CDR1 KGHSH, CDR2 LQKENI. This CDR3 is built from 18 residues.

The chain joins TRBV6-6 to TRBJ1-2, with no clear D. The CDR3 runs 14 residues. Germline V CDR1 and CDR2: MNHNY, SVGAGI (reference sequence). Trimming took 3 bases from V and 8 from J, leaving 16 bases between them. The CDR3 is CASSYSHYGGGYTF. The CDR3, as DNA: TGTGCCAGCAGTTATAGTCATTACGGCGGGGGCTACACCTTC.

This chain connects TRBV21-1 to TRBJ2-1; TRBD2 is the table's D call, not checked against the DNA. TRBV21-1 is an annotated pseudogene. This CDR3 contains 19 residues. DNA of the CDR3: TGTGCCAGCAGCAAAAACCCCCCCCACGAGGTCGCCAGAATCAATGAGCAGTTCTTC. Its protein is CASSKNPPHEVARINEQFF.

This clone was picked up one time. The chain joins TRBV15 to TRBJ2-7, with 10 bases that match TRBD2. Germline values: CDR1 LNHNV, CDR2 YYDKDF (reference sequence). This CDR3 has 15 amino acids. Unmatched junction bases numbered 9, after V lost 5 bases and J lost 5 bases. CDR3 loop: CATSHRPGTSDEQYF. CDR3 DNA sequence: TGTGCCACCAGCCACCGACCCGGGACTAGCGACGAGCAGTACTTC.

The chain has TRBV2 and TRBJ2-7, with D possibly TRBD1 on 5 matching bases. Trimming took off 1 base at V and 8 bases at J, with 15 bases between the two ends. The CDR3 contains 14 residues. Per germline, CDR1 SNHLY and CDR2 FYNNEI. The CDR3, as DNA: TGTGCCAGCAGTGAAGAAACAGGTTTGAGGCAGCAGTACTTC. Amino acids: CASSEETGLRQQYF.

The V gene is TRBV18, the J gene TRBJ2-6, with D perhaps TRBD1 (5 bases). Deletions cut 3 bases from V and 0 bases from J, with 12 bases between. Germline loops: CDR1 KGHSH, CDR2 LQKENI. This CDR3 has 17 amino acids. CDR3 loop: CASSPRQPNSGANVLTF. For the CDR3, the DNA is TGTGCCAGCTCACCGAGACAGCCGAACTCTGGGGCCAACGTCCTGACTTTC.

J is TRBJ2-3 and V is TRBV6-1, with 12 bases lining up with TRBD2. Germline assignment: CDR1 MNHNS and CDR2 SASEGT. V shed 2 bases and J 4 bases; nucleotides not matched to a gene: 16. The CDR3 contains 20 residues. The CDR3 loop is CASSELWTSGDPGQADTQYF. The CDR3 DNA is TGTGCCAGCAGTGAATTGTGGACTAGCGGGGATCCGGGTCAAGCAGATACGCAGTATTTT.